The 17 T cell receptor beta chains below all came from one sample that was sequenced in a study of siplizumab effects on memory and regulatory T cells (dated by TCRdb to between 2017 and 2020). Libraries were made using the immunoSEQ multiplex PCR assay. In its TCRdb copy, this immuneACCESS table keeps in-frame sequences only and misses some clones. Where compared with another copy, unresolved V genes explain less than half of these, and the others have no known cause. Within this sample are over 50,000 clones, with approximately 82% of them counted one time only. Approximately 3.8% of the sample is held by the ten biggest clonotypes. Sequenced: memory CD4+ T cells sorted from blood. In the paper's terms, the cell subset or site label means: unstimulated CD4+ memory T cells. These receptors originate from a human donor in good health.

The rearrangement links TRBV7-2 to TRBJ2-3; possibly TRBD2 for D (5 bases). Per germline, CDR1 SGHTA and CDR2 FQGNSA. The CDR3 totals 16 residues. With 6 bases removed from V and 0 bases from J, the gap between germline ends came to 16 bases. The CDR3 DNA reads TGTGCCAGCAGGTTCCTAGCCGTTTCTAGCACAGATACGCAGTATTTT. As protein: CASRFLAVSSTDTQYF.

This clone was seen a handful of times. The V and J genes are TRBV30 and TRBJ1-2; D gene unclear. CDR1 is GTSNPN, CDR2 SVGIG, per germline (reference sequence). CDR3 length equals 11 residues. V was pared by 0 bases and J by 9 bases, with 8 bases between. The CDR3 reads CAWSVLVSYTF. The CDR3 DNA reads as TGTGCCTGGAGTGTACTGGTTAGCTACACCTTC. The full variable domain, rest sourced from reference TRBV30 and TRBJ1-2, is SQTIHQWPATLVQPVGSPLSLECTVEGTSNPNLYWYRQAAGRGLQLLFYSVGIGQISSEVPQNLSASRPQDRQFILSSKKLLLSDSGFYLCAWSVLVSYTFGSGTRLTVV.

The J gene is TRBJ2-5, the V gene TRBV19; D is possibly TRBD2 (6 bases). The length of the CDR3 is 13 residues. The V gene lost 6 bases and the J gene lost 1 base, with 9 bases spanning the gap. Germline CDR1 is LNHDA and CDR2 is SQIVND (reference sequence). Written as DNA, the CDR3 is TGTGCCAGTAGGGGCGGGGCCCAAGAGACCCAGTACTTC. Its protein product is CASRGGAQETQYF.

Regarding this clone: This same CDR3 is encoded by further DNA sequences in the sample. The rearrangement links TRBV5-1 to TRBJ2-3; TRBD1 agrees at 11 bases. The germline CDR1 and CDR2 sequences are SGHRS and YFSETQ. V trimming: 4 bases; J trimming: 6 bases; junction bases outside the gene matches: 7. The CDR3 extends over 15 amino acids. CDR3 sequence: CASSLGQGAGDTQYF. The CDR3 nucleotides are TGCGCCAGCAGCCTAGGACAGGGGGCCGGGGATACGCAGTATTTT.

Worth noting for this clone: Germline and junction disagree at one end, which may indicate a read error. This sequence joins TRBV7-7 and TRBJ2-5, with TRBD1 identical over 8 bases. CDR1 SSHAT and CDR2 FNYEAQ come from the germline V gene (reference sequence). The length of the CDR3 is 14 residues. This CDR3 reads CASSLSTGEETQYF. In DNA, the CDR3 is TGTGCTAGCAGCTTGTCGACAGGGGAAGAGACCCAGTACTTC.

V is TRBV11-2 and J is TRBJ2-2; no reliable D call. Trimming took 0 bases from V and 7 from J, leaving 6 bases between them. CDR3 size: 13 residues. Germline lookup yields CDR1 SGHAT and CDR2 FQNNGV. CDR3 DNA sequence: TGTGCCAGCAGCTTAGATCGAGGCGGGGAGCTGTTTTTT. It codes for CASSLDRGGELFF.

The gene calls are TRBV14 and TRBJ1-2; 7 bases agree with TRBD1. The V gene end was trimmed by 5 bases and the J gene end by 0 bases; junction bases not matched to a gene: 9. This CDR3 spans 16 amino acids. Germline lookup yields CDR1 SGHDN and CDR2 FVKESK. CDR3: CASSGGGGYANYGYTF. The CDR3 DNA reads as TGTGCCAGCAGCGGCGGAGGGGGCTACGCTAACTATGGCTACACCTTC.

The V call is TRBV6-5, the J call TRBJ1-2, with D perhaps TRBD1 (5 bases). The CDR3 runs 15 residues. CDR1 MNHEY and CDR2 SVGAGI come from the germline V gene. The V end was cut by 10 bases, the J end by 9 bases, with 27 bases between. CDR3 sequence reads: CATRAERGLPGSYTF. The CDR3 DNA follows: TGTGCCACCAGGGCCGAGAGGGGCTTGCCTGGGAGCTACACCTTC.

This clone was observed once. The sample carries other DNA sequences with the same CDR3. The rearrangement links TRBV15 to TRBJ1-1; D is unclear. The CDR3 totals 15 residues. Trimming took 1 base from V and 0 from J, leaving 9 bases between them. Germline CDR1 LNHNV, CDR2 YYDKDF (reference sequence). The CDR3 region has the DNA TGTGCCACCAGCAGAGGTGGCCAGTTGAACACTGAAGCTTTCTTT. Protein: CATSRGGQLNTEAFF.

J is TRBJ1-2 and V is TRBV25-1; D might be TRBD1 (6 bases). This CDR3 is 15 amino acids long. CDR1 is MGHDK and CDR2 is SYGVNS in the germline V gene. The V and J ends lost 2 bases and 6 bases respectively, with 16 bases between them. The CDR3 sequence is CASSERGGQTNGYTF. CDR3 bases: TGTGCCAGCAGTGAAAGGGGGGGACAAACCAATGGCTACACCTTC.

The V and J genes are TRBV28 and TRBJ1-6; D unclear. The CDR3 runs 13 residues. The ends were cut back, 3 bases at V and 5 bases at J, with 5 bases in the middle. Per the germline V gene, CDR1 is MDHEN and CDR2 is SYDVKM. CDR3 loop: CASSFQHNSPLHF. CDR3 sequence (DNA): TGTGCCAGCAGTTTTCAGCATAATTCACCCCTCCACTTT.

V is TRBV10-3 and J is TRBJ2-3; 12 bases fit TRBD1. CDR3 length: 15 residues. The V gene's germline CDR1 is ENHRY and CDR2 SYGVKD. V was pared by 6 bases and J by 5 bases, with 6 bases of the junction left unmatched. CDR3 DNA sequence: TGTGCCATCAGAGGGGACAGGGGGCAATTAGATACGCAGTATTTT. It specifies CAIRGDRGQLDTQYF.

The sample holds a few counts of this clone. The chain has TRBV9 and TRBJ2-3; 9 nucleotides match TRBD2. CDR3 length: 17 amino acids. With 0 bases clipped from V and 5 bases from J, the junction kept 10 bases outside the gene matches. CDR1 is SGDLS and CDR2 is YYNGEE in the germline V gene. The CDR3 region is CASSVATRGGGRDTQYF. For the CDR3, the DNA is TGTGCCAGCAGCGTAGCAACGCGGGGGGGTGGCAGAGATACGCAGTATTTT.

The CDR3 DNA follows: TGTGCCAGCAAGACGGGGTCAACTAATGAAAAACTGTTTTTT. It codes for CASKTGSTNEKLFF. The gene calls are TRBV6-1 and TRBJ1-4; D is uncertain. The CDR3 has 14 amino acids. The germline V gene encodes CDR1 MNHNS and CDR2 SASEGT. Trimming cost V 7 bases and J 0 bases, with 9 bases left between them.

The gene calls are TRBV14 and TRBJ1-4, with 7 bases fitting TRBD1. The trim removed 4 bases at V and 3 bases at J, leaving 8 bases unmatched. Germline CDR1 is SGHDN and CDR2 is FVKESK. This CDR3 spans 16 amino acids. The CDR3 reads CASSLVFGTANEKLFF. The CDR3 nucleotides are TGTGCCAGCAGCCTAGTTTTCGGGACAGCTAATGAAAAACTGTTTTTT.

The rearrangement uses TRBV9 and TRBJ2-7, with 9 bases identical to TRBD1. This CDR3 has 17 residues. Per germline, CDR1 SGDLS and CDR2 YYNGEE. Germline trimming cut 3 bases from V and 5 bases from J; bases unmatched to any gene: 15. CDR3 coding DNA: TGTGCCAGCAGCGGGCCCTCGGAGGAGGACAGGGGTAACGAGCAGTACTTC. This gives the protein CASSGPSEEDRGNEQYF.

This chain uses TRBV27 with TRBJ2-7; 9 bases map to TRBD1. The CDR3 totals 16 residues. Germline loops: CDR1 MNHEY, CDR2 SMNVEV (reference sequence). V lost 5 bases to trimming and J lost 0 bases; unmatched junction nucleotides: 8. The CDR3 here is CASSPGQGKSSYEQYF. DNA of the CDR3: TGTGCCAGCAGTCCAGGACAGGGGAAAAGCTCCTACGAGCAGTACTTC.